The 9 T cell receptor beta chains listed next were all sequenced from one sample in a study of OX40 agonist ivuxolimab in advanced cancers. This table comes from immunoSEQ multiplex PCR, and its TCRdb copy is limited to in-frame clones, with some not included. Here the sample spans under 100,000 clones, approximately 85% being singletons. Material: CD4+ or CD8+ T cells sorted from blood, obtained in a trial of the OX40 agonist ivuxolimab. The receptors derive from an adult with an advanced solid tumor such as melanoma, head and neck, liver or kidney cancer.

The genes are TRBV6-1 and TRBJ1-5; TRBD1 agrees at 9 bases. From germline, CDR1 is MNHNS and CDR2 SASEGT. This CDR3 contains 13 residues. With 8 bases clipped from V and 7 bases from J, the junction kept 6 bases outside the gene matches. The CDR3 nucleotides are TGTGCCAGCCGAGGGACAGGGATGCAGCCCCAGCATTTT. Protein sequence: CASRGTGMQPQHF.

This chain joins TRBV2 and TRBJ2-1, with D perhaps assigned TRBD1 or TRBD2 (6 bases each). The V end lost 7 bases, the J end lost 5 bases, and 24 bases lay between the germline ends. CDR1 is SNHLY, CDR2 FYNNEI, per germline. The CDR3 sequence is 17 residues long. The CDR3 DNA reads as TGTGCCAGCACCCAACTAGGCGGAGGGGGTAGTGACAATGAGCAGTTCTTC. Protein product: CASTQLGGGGSDNEQFF.

This clone is labeled as large. The rearrangement uses TRBV5-1 and TRBJ1-1; 7 bases match TRBD1. Germline CDR1 SGHRS, CDR2 YFSETQ. Germline trimming cut 0 bases from V and 1 base from J; bases unmatched to any gene: 3. The CDR3 extends over 15 amino acids. For the CDR3, the DNA is TGCGCCAGCAGCTTGGGGGACAGTAGGAACACTGAAGCTTTCTTT. This translates into CASSLGDSRNTEAFF.

This sequence joins TRBV19 and TRBJ2-7; maybe TRBD1 (5 bases). The V gene's germline CDR1 is LNHDA and CDR2 SQIVND (reference sequence). The V gene lost 3 bases and the J gene lost 0 bases, with 9 bases spanning the gap. CDR3 length equals 14 residues. CDR3 nucleotide sequence: TGTGCCAGTAGTATTGTCAGGGACTCCTACGAGCAGTACTTC. This sequence encodes CASSIVRDSYEQYF.

V usage is TRBV10-1 and J usage is TRBJ2-5; a weak D match, TRBD2 (7 bases). The germline V and J ends were trimmed by 0 bases and 2 bases, with 13 bases remaining between them. This CDR3 region has 16 residues. Germline V gives CDR1 WNHNN, CDR2 SYGVQD (reference sequence). This CDR3 reads CASSESWRGQQETQYF. The CDR3 bases are TGCGCCAGCAGTGAGTCTTGGCGGGGGCAGCAAGAGACCCAGTACTTC.

The chain has TRBV21-1 and TRBJ2-6; TRBD1, the table's D call, lacks a check against the DNA. TRBV21-1 is recorded as a pseudogene. This CDR3 is built from 19 residues. The DNA for the CDR3 is TGTGCCAGCAGCCTGATACAGGGGCTGGGTAAAGGAGGGGCCAACGTCCTGACTTTC. It yields the protein CASSLIQGLGKGGANVLTF.

CDR3: CASSAGQVKEQFF. The CDR3 DNA sequence: TGTGCCAGCTCAGCGGGACAAGTAAAAGAGCAGTTCTTC. The V gene is TRBV18, the J gene TRBJ2-1; the D gene could be TRBD1 or TRBD2 (6 bases each). V was clipped by 5 bases and J by 10 bases, with 15 bases between them. The CDR3 contains 13 residues. The germline gives CDR1 KGHSH, CDR2 LQKENI.

This chain links TRBV7-9 with TRBJ2-7, with D perhaps matching TRBD2 (5 bases). The V gene lost 5 bases and the J gene lost 3 bases, with 14 bases spanning the gap. In germline, CDR1 is SEHNR, CDR2 FQNEAQ (reference sequence). The CDR3 spans 14 residues. The CDR3 sequence: CASSPAGQLYEQYF. The CDR3 coding sequence is TGTGCCAGCAGCCCGGCGGGTCAACTCTACGAGCAGTACTTC.

V gene TRBV4-1 combines with J gene TRBJ2-2; 14 bases fit TRBD2. CDR3 length equals 17 residues. Per germline, CDR1 MGHRA and CDR2 YSYEKL. V lost 0 bases and J lost 7; bases outside the gene matches: 4. CDR3 DNA: TGCGCCAGCAGCCAAGAGACTAGCGGGGGGGTTAACGGGGAGCTGTTTTTT. Protein sequence: CASSQETSGGVNGELFF.